A single sample is the source of the 21 T cell receptor beta chains below, sequenced in a study of cytotoxic CD8 clonotypes in ibrutinib-treated CLL. The data were produced by immunoSEQ multiplex PCR, yet TCRdb's version contains in-frame clones alone and is incomplete. This sample carries some 98,000 clones, approximately 80% of them seen once, and the ten largest clones take under 35%. Source: PBMCs, taken after 12 months of ibrutinib treatment. These TCRs come from a human donor with chronic lymphocytic leukemia.

The chain links TRBV28 to TRBJ2-5, with TRBD2 matching over 7 bases. The CDR3 is 12 amino acids. Germline V gene sequence: CDR1 MDHEN, CDR2 SYDVKM. V lost 8 bases and J lost 5; bases outside the gene matches: 5. The DNA for the CDR3 is TGTGCCAGCCGGGGGGTTGGGGAGACCCAGTACTTC. Translation gives CASRGVGETQYF.

This clone appeared a single time. V and J are TRBV18 and TRBJ1-3; D is perhaps TRBD1 (5 bases). The CDR3 spans 14 residues. CDR1 and CDR2 from the germline V gene are KGHSH and LQKENI. V lost 3 bases, J lost 4 bases, and 10 bases lay in between. DNA of the CDR3: TGTGCCAGCTCACCGGGGGGTTCCGGAAACACCATATATTTT. This codes for CASSPGGSGNTIYF.

The chain carries TRBV10-3 and TRBJ1-3, with D maybe TRBD1 (6 bases). In germline, CDR1 is ENHRY, CDR2 SYGVKD. The V and J ends lost 10 bases and 1 base respectively, with 20 bases between them. This CDR3 region has 16 residues. This chain's CDR3 is CASREGQGFSGNTIYF. Written as DNA, the CDR3 is TGTGCCAGTCGAGAGGGGCAGGGGTTTTCTGGAAACACCATATATTTT.

The chain carries TRBV4-2 and TRBJ2-7, with D perhaps matching TRBD1 or TRBD2 (7 bases each). Per germline, CDR1 LGHNA and CDR2 YNFKEQ. Trimming stripped 0 bases from V and 1 base from J, with 19 bases between. This CDR3 contains 18 residues. Here the CDR3 reads CASSQEGTAGPPSYEQYF. CDR3 nucleotides: TGTGCCAGCAGCCAAGAGGGGACAGCGGGGCCTCCTTCCTACGAGCAGTACTTC.

V and J are TRBV7-2 and TRBJ1-1; 7 nucleotides align to TRBD1. This CDR3 spans 15 amino acids. Trimming at V came to 0 bases and at J to 5 bases, leaving 6 bases not matched to a gene. CDR1 is SGHTA and CDR2 is FQGNSA in the germline V gene. The CDR3 protein is CASSLAEGAGTEAFF. The CDR3 DNA follows: TGTGCCAGCAGCTTAGCCGAGGGGGCAGGTACTGAAGCTTTCTTT.

This clone was seen a single time. The gene calls are TRBV28 and TRBJ2-7; D remains ambiguous. This CDR3 comprises 13 residues. V was trimmed by 3 bases and J by 4 bases, leaving 10 bases between them. The germline V gene encodes CDR1 MDHEN and CDR2 SYDVKM. The CDR3 protein is CASSFRAYYEQYF. CDR3 DNA: TGTGCCAGCAGTTTTCGGGCGTATTACGAGCAGTACTTC.

V is TRBV7-9 and J is TRBJ1-2; 7 nucleotides line up with TRBD1. The trim removed 1 base at V and 4 bases at J, leaving 3 bases unmatched. The germline V gene encodes CDR1 SEHNR and CDR2 FQNEAQ (reference sequence). The CDR3 runs to 14 residues. Written as DNA, the CDR3 is TGTGCCAGCAGCTTAGGACAGGGCATCTATGGCTACACCTTC. It yields the protein CASSLGQGIYGYTF.

J is TRBJ2-1 and V is TRBV5-1; D call uncertain. The CDR3 consists of 11 residues. CDR1 is SGHRS and CDR2 is YFSETQ in the germline V gene. Deletions cut 2 bases from V and 9 bases from J, with 6 bases between. CDR3 sequence: CASSFKGEQFF. DNA of the CDR3: TGCGCCAGCAGCTTCAAGGGTGAGCAGTTCTTC.

The chain links TRBV28 to TRBJ2-5; weak D call: TRBD2 (5 bases). Germline lookup yields CDR1 MDHEN and CDR2 SYDVKM. The CDR3 sequence is 16 residues long. Between the trimmed V and J ends, which lost 6 bases and 1 base, there was a span of 18 bases. CDR3 sequence reads: CASSSDSFTSQETQYF. The CDR3 DNA sequence: TGTGCCAGCAGCTCGGACTCCTTTACCAGCCAAGAGACCCAGTACTTC. Together with reference TRBV28 and TRBJ2-5, the CDR3 gives the full variable domain: DVKVTQSSRYLVKRTGEKVFLECVQDMDHENMFWYRQDPGLGLRLIYFSYDVKMKEKGDIPEGYSVSREKKERFSLILESASTNQTSMYLCASSSDSFTSQETQYFGPGTRLLVL.

V usage is TRBV7-9 and J usage is TRBJ1-6, with no clear D. Germline CDR1 and CDR2: SEHNR and FQNEAQ (reference sequence). The CDR3 spans 14 residues. Trimming shortened V by 0 bases and J by 7 bases, and 7 bases separated the two germline ends. The CDR3 loop reads CASSLAGNNSPLHF. CDR3 nucleotides: TGTGCCAGCAGCTTAGCGGGGAACAATTCACCCCTCCACTTT.

The rearrangement joins TRBV7-2 to TRBJ2-4, with D perhaps TRBD1 or TRBD2 (5 bases each). The CDR3 runs 12 residues. Trimming took off 10 bases at V and 8 bases at J, with 15 bases between the two ends. Looked up from germline, CDR1 is SGHTA and CDR2 is FQGNSA. The CDR3 DNA is TGTGCCACCAGGGATCAGGGAGACATTCAGTACTTC. Its translation: CATRDQGDIQYF.

The chain employs TRBV9 and TRBJ2-7, with 9 positions matching TRBD1. The CDR3 covers 14 residues. V was pared by 3 bases and J by 1 base, with 2 bases of the junction left unmatched. CDR1 is SGDLS and CDR2 is YYNGEE in the germline V gene. CDR3 sequence: CASSADRGSYEQYF. The DNA of the CDR3 is TGTGCCAGCAGCGCGGACAGGGGTTCCTACGAGCAGTACTTC. The whole variable domain, remainder taken from reference TRBV9 and TRBJ2-7, is DSGVTQTPKHLITATGQRVTLRCSPRSGDLSVYWYQQSLDQGLQFLIQYYNGEERAKGNILERFSAQQFPDLHSELNLSSLELGDSALYFCASSADRGSYEQYFGPGTRLTVT.

The sample holds one count of this clone. The J gene is TRBJ2-5, the V gene TRBV7-9; TRBD2 matches at 8 bases. The V segment lost 5 bases and the J segment 0 bases; nucleotides outside the gene matches: 8. Germline lookup yields CDR1 SEHNR and CDR2 FQNEAQ (reference sequence). This CDR3 region has 16 residues. The CDR3 nucleotides read TGTGCCAGCAGCCATCCGGAGCGGGGGTACCAAGAGACCCAGTACTTC. Amino acids: CASSHPERGYQETQYF. The variable domain in full, completed from reference TRBV7-9 and TRBJ2-5, reads DTGVSQNPRHKITKRGQNVTFRCDPISEHNRLYWYRQTLGQGPEFLTYFQNEAQLEKSRLLSDRFSAERPKGSFSTLEIQRTEQGDSAMYLCASSHPERGYQETQYFGPGTRLLVL.

The rearrangement joins TRBV7-3 to TRBJ2-1; TRBD2 matches 7 bases. CDR3 length: 13 residues. The V gene end was trimmed by 6 bases and the J gene end by 10 bases; junction bases not matched to a gene: 9. The germline V gene encodes CDR1 SGHTA and CDR2 FQGTGA. CDR3 nucleotide sequence: TGTGCCAGCAGTTCCAGGGATAGCGGGGAGCAGTTCTTC. Its translation is CASSSRDSGEQFF.

The genes are TRBV15 and TRBJ2-3; D not resolved. Germline CDR1 LNHNV, CDR2 YYDKDF (reference sequence). There are 11 residues in the CDR3. V dropped 5 bases and J dropped 7 bases, with 7 bases sitting between them. CDR3 protein: CATSYGYTQYF. As DNA, the CDR3 is TGTGCCACCAGCTACGGGTATACGCAGTATTTT. Complete variable domain (other parts from reference TRBV15 and TRBJ2-3): DAMVIQNPRYQVTQFGKPVTLSCSQTLNHNVMYWYQQKSSQAPKLLFHYYDKDFNNEADTPDNFQSRRPNTSFCFLDIRSPGLGDTAMYLCATSYGYTQYFGPGTRLTVL.

The genes are TRBV2 and TRBJ2-5, with D perhaps matching TRBD1 (6 bases). Trimming cost V 6 bases and J 5 bases, with 19 bases left between them. Germline-derived CDR1 and CDR2 are SNHLY and FYNNEI. The CDR3 totals 15 residues. The chain's CDR3 is CASRVGQTPGETQYF. Here the CDR3 DNA reads TGTGCCAGCAGAGTTGGACAGACCCCAGGGGAGACCCAGTACTTC. Full variable domain (missing parts from reference TRBV2 and TRBJ2-5): EPEVTQTPSHQVTQMGQEVILRCVPISNHLYFYWYRQILGQKVEFLVSFYNNEISEKSEIFDDQFSVERPDGSNFTLKIRSTKLEDSAMYFCASRVGQTPGETQYFGPGTRLLVL.

This sequence joins TRBV5-6 and TRBJ2-2; 7 nucleotides match TRBD2. The CDR3 loop spans 16 amino acids. Germline V gene data show CDR1 as SGHDT and CDR2 as YYEEEE. Losses at the gene ends were 4 bases for V and 2 bases for J; bases not matched to a gene: 8. The CDR3 DNA reads TGTGCCAGCAGCCTGGGTGCGGGGGTTAACACCGGGGAGCTGTTTTTT. Protein: CASSLGAGVNTGELFF.

This chain uses TRBV5-1 with TRBJ2-5, with unresolved D. V was pared by 0 bases and J by 5 bases, with 11 bases between. The CDR3 consists of 14 residues. Per germline, CDR1 SGHRS and CDR2 YFSETQ. The chain's CDR3 is CASSLEGNGETQYF. CDR3 coding DNA: TGCGCCAGCAGCTTGGAAGGTAACGGGGAGACCCAGTACTTC. Full variable domain (missing parts from reference TRBV5-1 and TRBJ2-5): KAGVTQTPRYLIKTRGQQVTLSCSPISGHRSVSWYQQTPGQGLQFLFEYFSETQRNKGNFPGRFSGRQFSNSRSEMNVSTLELGDSALYLCASSLEGNGETQYFGPGTRLLVL.

The rearrangement uses TRBV29-1 and TRBJ2-7; D gene unclear. With 4 bases removed from V and 4 bases from J, the gap between germline ends came to 8 bases. This CDR3 region has 11 residues. Germline CDR1 SQVTM, CDR2 ANQGSEA. CDR3 in amino acids: CSVATLYEQYF. The CDR3 bases are TGCAGCGTTGCCACCCTATACGAGCAGTACTTC.

This sequence joins TRBV7-8 and TRBJ1-6; no clear D gene. There are 16 residues in the CDR3. Trimming left V 1 base short and J 7 bases short, with 14 bases between. Germline CDR1 SGHVS, CDR2 FQNEAQ. This CDR3 reads CASSLVAGARNSPLHF. CDR3 nucleotides: TGTGCCAGCAGCTTAGTAGCGGGCGCGAGGAATTCACCCCTCCACTTT.

V usage is TRBV5-6 and J usage is TRBJ1-5; weak D call: TRBD1 (5 bases). From germline, CDR1 is SGHDT and CDR2 YYEEEE. CDR3 length: 15 residues. V was cut by 1 base and J by 5 bases, with 13 bases left in between. In DNA, the CDR3 is TGTGCCAGCAGCTTGAGAGGGGCGGGCTATCAGCCCCAGCATTTT. The encoded protein is CASSLRGAGYQPQHF.